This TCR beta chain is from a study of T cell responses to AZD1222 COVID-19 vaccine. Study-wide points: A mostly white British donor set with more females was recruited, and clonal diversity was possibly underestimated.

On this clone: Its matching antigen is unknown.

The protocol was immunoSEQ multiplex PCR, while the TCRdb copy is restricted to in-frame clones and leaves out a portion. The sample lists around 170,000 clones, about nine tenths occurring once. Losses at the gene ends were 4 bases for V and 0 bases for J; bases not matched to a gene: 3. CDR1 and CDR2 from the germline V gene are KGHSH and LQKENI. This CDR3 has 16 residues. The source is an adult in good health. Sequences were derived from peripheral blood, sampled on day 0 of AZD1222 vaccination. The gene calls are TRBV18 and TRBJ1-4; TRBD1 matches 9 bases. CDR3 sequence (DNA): TGTGCCAGCTCACAAACAGGGGGCACAACTAATGAAAAACTGTTTTTT. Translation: CASSQTGGTTNEKLFF.